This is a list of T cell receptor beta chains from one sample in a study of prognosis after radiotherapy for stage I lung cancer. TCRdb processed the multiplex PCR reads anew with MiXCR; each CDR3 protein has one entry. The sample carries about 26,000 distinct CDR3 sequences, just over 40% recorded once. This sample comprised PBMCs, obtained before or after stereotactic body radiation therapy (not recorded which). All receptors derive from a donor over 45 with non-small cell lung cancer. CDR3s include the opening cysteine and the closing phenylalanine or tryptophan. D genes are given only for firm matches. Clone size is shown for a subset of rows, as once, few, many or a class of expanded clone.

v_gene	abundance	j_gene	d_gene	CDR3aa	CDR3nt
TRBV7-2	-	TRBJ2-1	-	CASSPGGGGALNEQFF	TGTGCCAGCAGCCCTGGGGGGGGGGGGGCCTTGAATGAGCAGTTCTTC
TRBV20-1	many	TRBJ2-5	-	CSARLSRNLGETQYF	TGCAGTGCTAGATTATCGCGGAATCTTGGAGAGACCCAGTACTTC
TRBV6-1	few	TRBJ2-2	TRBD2	CASKDRDGRLAGDRTGELFF	TGTGCCAGCAAAGACCGGGACGGACGACTAGCGGGAGACCGGACCGGGGAGCTGTTTTTT
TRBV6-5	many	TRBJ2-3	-	CASGFPGTHSTDTQYF	TGTGCCAGCGGTTTTCCCGGGACGCACAGCACAGATACGCAGTATTTT
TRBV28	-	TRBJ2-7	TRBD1	CASTGGYEQYF	TGTGCCAGCACAGGGGGCTACGAGCAGTACTTC
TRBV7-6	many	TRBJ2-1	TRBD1	CASSSTIGTGEQFF	TGTGCCAGCAGTTCAACGATAGGGACAGGAGAGCAGTTCTTC
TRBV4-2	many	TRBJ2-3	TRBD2	CASSQEGSSGGGTQYF	TGTGCCAGCAGCCAAGAGGGGTCTAGCGGGGGGGGTACGCAGTATTTT
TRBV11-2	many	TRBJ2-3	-	CASSLGRAGSSDTQYF	TGTGCCAGCAGCCTAGGGCGGGCGGGAAGCTCAGATACGCAGTATTTT
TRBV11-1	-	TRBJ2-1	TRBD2	CASSYRRTSGNEQFF	TGTGCCAGCAGCTACCGTAGGACTAGCGGCAATGAGCAGTTCTTC
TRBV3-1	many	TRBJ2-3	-	CASSQDGADTQYF	TGTGCCAGCAGCCAAGACGGGGCAGATACGCAGTATTTT
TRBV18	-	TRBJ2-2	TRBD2	CASTKLAGVNTGGLFF	TGTGCCAGCACGAAACTAGCGGGAGTGAACACCGGGGGGCTGTTTTTT
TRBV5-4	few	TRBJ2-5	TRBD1	CASSAGTVVETQYF	TGTGCCAGCAGCGCCGGGACAGTCGTAGAGACCCAGTACTTC
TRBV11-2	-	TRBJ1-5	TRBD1	CASSRTGNQPQHF	TGTGCCAGCAGCCGGACAGGAAATCAGCCCCAGCATTTT
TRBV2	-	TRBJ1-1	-	CASSVGENTEAFF	TGTGCCAGCAGTGTAGGTGAGAACACTGAAGCTTTCTTT
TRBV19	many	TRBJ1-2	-	CASSIFGGTVGYTF	TGTGCCAGTAGTATATTCGGGGGCACCGTTGGCTACACCTTC
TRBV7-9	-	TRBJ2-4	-	CASSSQGRWAKNIQYF	TGTGCCAGCAGCTCCCAGGGGCGGTGGGCCAAAAACATTCAGTACTTC
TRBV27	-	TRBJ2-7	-	CASSSAGRSYDHYF	TGTGCCAGCAGTTCTGCAGGACGGTCCTACGATCACTACTTC
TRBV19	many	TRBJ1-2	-	CASSIDRGSGYTF	TGTGCCAGTAGTATAGATCGAGGGTCGGGCTACACCTTC
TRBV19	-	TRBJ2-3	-	CASSINGGASDRQYF	TGTGCCAGTAGTATTAACGGGGGCGCCTCAGATAGGCAGTATTTT
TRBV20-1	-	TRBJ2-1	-	CSARSGQWGLNEQFF	TGCAGTGCTAGGTCCGGACAGTGGGGTTTGAATGAGCAGTTCTTC
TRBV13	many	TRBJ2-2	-	CASSQGGHGELFF	TGTGCCAGCAGCCAAGGGGGGCACGGGGAGCTGTTTTTT
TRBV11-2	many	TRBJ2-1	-	CASTLQGREQFF	TGTGCCAGCACCCTACAGGGCCGTGAGCAGTTCTTC
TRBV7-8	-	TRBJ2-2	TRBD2	CASSFTSGTGELFF	TGTGCCAGCAGCTTTACTAGCGGGACCGGGGAGCTGTTTTTT
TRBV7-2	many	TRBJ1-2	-	CASSFLLLDSQNYGYTF	TGTGCCAGCAGCTTCTTACTACTGGACAGTCAGAACTATGGCTACACCTTC